A single T cell receptor (beta chain) is shown here with its context. Sequenced by immunoSEQ multiplex PCR; TCRdb stores in-frame clones only, minus some. The data contain hundreds of thousands of clones, over 85% of them seen just once; the ten biggest clones take up just under 9.5%. This sample stems from a study of blood T cell repertoires in COVID-19. Study as a whole: The United States, Italy and Spain were the sources of the acute and convalescent COVID-19 samples.

The sample taken for sequencing was PBMCs or T cells enriched from blood (not recorded which). This clonotype was obtained from a woman in her twenties or thirties who had recovered from COVID-19.

CDR3 coding DNA: TGTGCCAGCAGCTTTTCCGGGGTTTACACTGAAGCTTTCTTT. This sequence encodes CASSFSGVYTEAFF. The rearrangement uses TRBV11-3 and TRBJ1-1; D is ambiguous. The CDR3 spans 14 residues. Trimming took off 3 bases at V and 3 bases at J, with 11 bases between the two ends. Germline V lookup: CDR1 SGHNT, CDR2 YENEEA.